The rows below give T cell receptor beta chains drawn from one sample of a study of spatial heterogeneity in lung cancer. A single record per CDR3 protein comes from TCRdb applying MiXCR to the 5' RACE reads. This table has about 4,400 distinct CDR3 sequences, around 8% appearing once. The sequencing used lung tumor tissue, collected at surgery. These receptors all stem from a male donor with early-stage non-small cell lung cancer. Both conserved end residues are part of each CDR3. D genes are given only for firm matches. Size is stated for part of the rows, as once, few or many counts, or as a class when the clone is expanded.

D gene: -; clone size: medium-sized; V gene: TRBV20-1; J gene: TRBJ2-3; CDR3 DNA: TGCAGTGTAGGCATTGAGGGCACAGATACGCAGTATTTT; CDR3 protein: CSVGIEGTDTQYF
D gene: TRBD1; clone size: large; V gene: TRBV27; J gene: TRBJ1-2; CDR3 DNA: TGTGCCAGCAGTTTGCAGGGGGCAAACTATGGCTACACCTTC; CDR3 protein: CASSLQGANYGYTF
D gene: TRBD1; clone size: medium-sized; V gene: TRBV27; J gene: TRBJ2-3; CDR3 DNA: TGTGCCAGCAGCCTAGGACAGGTTTCTTCAGATACGCAGTATTTT; CDR3 protein: CASSLGQVSSDTQYF
D gene: TRBD2; clone size: medium-sized; V gene: TRBV10-2; J gene: TRBJ2-4; CDR3 DNA: TGCGCCAGCAGTGAAGGCTTAGCGGGAGGGCCATACATTCAGTACTTC; CDR3 protein: CASSEGLAGGPYIQYF
D gene: TRBD2; clone size: many; V gene: TRBV20-1; J gene: TRBJ2-7; CDR3 DNA: TGCAGTGCTAAGGCGGGAGTCACTTACGAGCAGTACTTC; CDR3 protein: CSAKAGVTYEQYF
D gene: -; clone size: many; V gene: TRBV27; J gene: TRBJ2-7; CDR3 DNA: TGTGCCAGCAGTTTCGGGGGACAGCCATACTACGAGCAGTACTTC; CDR3 protein: CASSFGGQPYYEQYF
D gene: -; clone size: medium-sized; V gene: TRBV9; J gene: TRBJ1-2; CDR3 DNA: TGTGCCAGCAGCGAGACGCCCTTTCACTACACCTTC; CDR3 protein: CASSETPFHYTF
D gene: TRBD2; clone size: -; V gene: TRBV30; J gene: TRBJ2-1; CDR3 DNA: TGTGCCTTCAGCGGGAGCTCCTACAATGAGCAGTTCTTC; CDR3 protein: CAFSGSSYNEQFF
D gene: -; clone size: -; V gene: TRBV7-2; J gene: TRBJ2-3; CDR3 DNA: TGTGCCAGCAGCCGTGACAGGAGCACAGATACGCAGTATTTT; CDR3 protein: CASSRDRSTDTQYF
D gene: -; clone size: -; V gene: TRBV18; J gene: TRBJ2-7; CDR3 DNA: TGTGCCAGCTCACCGCTCGATGGACGGGATCCCTACGAGCAGTACTTC; CDR3 protein: CASSPLDGRDPYEQYF
D gene: -; clone size: many; V gene: TRBV30; J gene: TRBJ1-1; CDR3 DNA: TGTGCCTGGAGTACTAAGAGGACTGAAGCTTTCTTT; CDR3 protein: CAWSTKRTEAFF
D gene: -; clone size: many; V gene: TRBV7-3; J gene: TRBJ2-1; CDR3 DNA: TGTGCCAGCAGCTTAGGATTGGGGACCCAAGGGGATGAGCAGTTCTTC; CDR3 protein: CASSLGLGTQGDEQFF
D gene: -; clone size: many; V gene: TRBV6-1; J gene: TRBJ1-2; CDR3 DNA: TGTGCCAGCAGTTACAGGGATCTACTCTTC; CDR3 protein: CASSYRDLLF
D gene: TRBD1; clone size: many; V gene: TRBV11-3; J gene: TRBJ2-5; CDR3 DNA: TGTGCCAGCAGCTTGGACAGGGGCCAGGGGGAGACCCAGTACTTC; CDR3 protein: CASSLDRGQGETQYF
D gene: -; clone size: medium-sized; V gene: TRBV3-1; J gene: TRBJ2-1; CDR3 DNA: TGTGCCAGCAGCCCCTCAACCTTAGCGTTCGATGAGCAGTTCTTC; CDR3 protein: CASSPSTLAFDEQFF
D gene: -; clone size: -; V gene: TRBV4-1; J gene: TRBJ1-2; CDR3 DNA: TGCGCCAGCAGCCGCCCTGGGGGCGGCTATGGCTACACCTTC; CDR3 protein: CASSRPGGGYGYTF
D gene: TRBD1; clone size: -; V gene: TRBV5-1; J gene: TRBJ2-5; CDR3 DNA: TGCGCCAGCAGCGAGGGGACAGGGAGGATAGGAGAGACCCAGTACTTC; CDR3 protein: CASSEGTGRIGETQYF
D gene: -; clone size: many; V gene: TRBV7-9; J gene: TRBJ1-1; CDR3 DNA: TGTGCCAGCAGCAGATTTTGGGGTCGAGGGGCGGACACTGAAGCTTTCTTT; CDR3 protein: CASSRFWGRGADTEAFF
D gene: -; clone size: many; V gene: TRBV29-1; J gene: TRBJ1-6; CDR3 DNA: TGCAGCGTTGAATGGGGGCAGCCCCTCCACTTT; CDR3 protein: CSVEWGQPLHF
D gene: -; clone size: medium-sized; V gene: TRBV12-3/TRBV12-4; J gene: TRBJ1-1; CDR3 DNA: TGTGCCAGCAGTGGGGGGTGGAACACTGAAGCTTTCTTT; CDR3 protein: CASSGGWNTEAFF
D gene: TRBD2; clone size: few; V gene: TRBV5-6; J gene: TRBJ2-5; CDR3 DNA: TGTGCCAGCAGCTTGATGATAAGCGGGGGGGCCGGGACCCAGTACTTC; CDR3 protein: CASSLMISGGAGTQYF
D gene: -; clone size: -; V gene: TRBV28; J gene: TRBJ2-7; CDR3 DNA: TGTGCCAGCAGGGGGCATAGAGAGACATACTCCTACGAGCAGTACTTC; CDR3 protein: CASRGHRETYSYEQYF
D gene: -; clone size: medium-sized; V gene: TRBV6-5; J gene: TRBJ1-1; CDR3 DNA: TGTGCCAGCAGTTACCACACTCAGGGGAACACTGAAGCTTTCTTT; CDR3 protein: CASSYHTQGNTEAFF
D gene: -; clone size: medium-sized; V gene: TRBV30; J gene: TRBJ2-2; CDR3 DNA: TGTGCCTGGAGTGTAAACTACTACACCGGGGAGCTGTTTTTT; CDR3 protein: CAWSVNYYTGELFF
D gene: -; clone size: large; V gene: TRBV20-1; J gene: TRBJ1-1; CDR3 DNA: TGCAGTGCTAGATGGGGGGGAGAAGCGGCTGAAGCTTTCTTT; CDR3 protein: CSARWGGEAAEAFF
D gene: -; clone size: many; V gene: TRBV18; J gene: TRBJ2-3; CDR3 DNA: TGTGCCAGCTCACGGGAGGGGACAGAACTCACAGATACGCAGTATTTT; CDR3 protein: CASSREGTELTDTQYF
D gene: TRBD1; clone size: many; V gene: TRBV5-1; J gene: TRBJ2-6; CDR3 DNA: TGCGCCAGCAGCTGGACAGGGGGCTCTGGGGCCAACGTCCTGACTTTC; CDR3 protein: CASSWTGGSGANVLTF
D gene: -; clone size: medium-sized; V gene: TRBV6-5; J gene: TRBJ1-5; CDR3 DNA: TGTGCCAGCAGTGGGACTGCGGGGGCCCGGGGTCAGCCCCAGCATTTT; CDR3 protein: CASSGTAGARGQPQHF